The source of this T cell receptor beta chain is a study of cytomegalovirus exposure and HLA in healthy donors. Overall study context: One earlier analysis, a look at 200 million or so T cells, found roughly 120 million unique TCR beta sequences.

PCR primers comprised 60 Vbeta and 13 Jbeta primers. The assay was immunoSEQ multiplex PCR, and TCRdb's table has in-frame clones only and misses some. The table includes about 150,000 clones, around 74% detected once. Overall study results and limits: Certain indistinguishable V segments, among them TRBV6-2 and TRBV6-3, were excluded. The sole available immune exposure information was CMV serostatus. Some highly shared sequence variants likely arose as a pipeline artifact.

As for this clone: Its antigen is still unknown.

The germline gives CDR1 SGDLS, CDR2 YYNGEE. CDR3 length: 15 amino acids. After removal of 2 bases from V and 3 bases from J, the junction contained 7 bases not matched to a gene. Sequenced material: PBMCs. This chain uses TRBV9 with TRBJ2-5; TRBD2 matches 7 bases. The clonotype comes from a man younger than 30 in good health and CMV-seronegative. The CDR3 nucleotides are TGTGCCAGCAGCGTCCTTGGGGGGGGGAAAGAGACCCAGTACTTC. This sequence encodes CASSVLGGGKETQYF.